The 19 T cell receptor beta chains presented below share a single source sample, sequenced in a study of shared clonotypes between healthy human individuals. The method was immunoSEQ multiplex PCR; TCRdb's version includes in-frame clones alone and lacks a portion of them. The data hold approximately 2.5 million clones, with 90% to 95% observed a single time. Sequencing was carried out using naive CD4+ T cells from PBMCs. Subset specified: CD45RA+ positively selected. The receptors were gathered from a young man in good health. Some clones in this sample may be carry-over from other donors' samples.

As to this clone: The sample holds other DNA sequences that translate to the same CDR3. The V call is TRBV5-1, the J call TRBJ2-2, with TRBD1 as a possible D gene (6 bases). V was trimmed by 7 bases and J by 1 base, leaving 11 bases between them. Germline assignment: CDR1 SGHRS and CDR2 YFSETQ. The CDR3 is 14 amino acids. The CDR3 loop reads CASSTGLNTGELFF. The CDR3 bases are TGCGCCAGCTCAACAGGGTTGAACACCGGGGAGCTGTTTTTT.

The chain carries TRBV13 and TRBJ2-7; no definite D call. The germline V gene has CDR1 PRHDT and CDR2 FYEKMQ (reference sequence). V shed 0 bases and J shed 1 base, with 10 bases lying between them. This CDR3 spans 15 amino acids. CDR3 region: CASSLGAAPSYEQYF. Here the CDR3 DNA reads TGTGCCAGCAGCTTAGGGGCAGCTCCTTCCTACGAGCAGTACTTC.

This chain connects TRBV19 to TRBJ2-6; D may be TRBD2 (6 bases). This CDR3 comprises 18 residues. Per germline, CDR1 LNHDA and CDR2 SQIVND (reference sequence). The germline V and J ends were trimmed by 3 bases and 0 bases, with 15 bases remaining between them. This chain's CDR3 is CASSISRDSSSGANVLTF. CDR3 bases: TGTGCCAGTAGTATTAGTCGGGACTCCAGCTCTGGGGCCAACGTCCTGACTTTC.

The J gene is TRBJ2-7, the V gene TRBV28; 9 bases line up with TRBD1. Trimming cost V 7 bases and J 12 bases; bases outside gene matches: 13. Germline CDR1 and CDR2: MDHEN and SYDVKM. The CDR3 totals 13 residues. CDR3 DNA sequence: TGTGCCAGCACCCCTTCCCCGGGACAGGGTTTGTACTTC. Translating gives CASTPSPGQGLYF.

The genes are TRBV5-1 and TRBJ2-6; D is possibly TRBD1 or TRBD2 (5 bases each). V dropped 5 bases and J dropped 0 bases, with 15 bases sitting between them. Germline V lookup: CDR1 SGHRS, CDR2 YFSETQ. The length of the CDR3 is 17 residues. CDR3 coding DNA: TGCGCCAGCAGTAGTTTTGTGGGACCCTCTGGGGCCAACGTCCTGACTTTC. It codes for CASSSFVGPSGANVLTF. Looking up the rest from reference TRBV5-1 and TRBJ2-6 gives the full variable domain: KAGVTQTPRYLIKTRGQQVTLSCSPISGHRSVSWYQQTPGQGLQFLFEYFSETQRNKGNFPGRFSGRQFSNSRSEMNVSTLELGDSALYLCASSSFVGPSGANVLTFGAGSRLTVL.

The DNA for the CDR3 is TGTGCCACCAGCAGGGGGCGGGGCAACACCGGGGAGCTGTTTTTT. Encoded protein: CATSRGRGNTGELFF. The V gene is TRBV15, the J gene TRBJ2-2; weak D call: TRBD2 (6 bases). The CDR3 runs 15 residues. CDR1 LNHNV and CDR2 YYDKDF come from the germline V gene (reference sequence). The germline V and J ends were trimmed by 3 bases and 2 bases, with 10 bases remaining between them.

The V and J genes are TRBV19 and TRBJ1-5, with D possibly being TRBD1 (5 bases). The V end lost 6 bases, the J end lost 4 bases, and 10 bases lay between the germline ends. CDR1 is LNHDA, CDR2 SQIVND, per germline (reference sequence). This CDR3 contains 13 residues. CDR3 in DNA: TGTGCCAGTAGGAGGGACGTTAATCAGCCCCAGCATTTT. Translating it yields CASRRDVNQPQHF. Combining the CDR3 with reference TRBV19 and TRBJ1-5 gives the whole variable domain DGGITQSPKYLFRKEGQNVTLSCEQNLNHDAMYWYRQDPGQGLRLIYYSQIVNDFQKGDIAEGYSVSREKKESFPLTVTSAQKNPTAFYLCASRRDVNQPQHFGDGTRLSIL.

V usage is TRBV28 and J usage is TRBJ1-1; D not certain. Germline CDR1 MDHEN, CDR2 SYDVKM. Trimming took 2 bases from V and 1 from J, leaving 8 bases between them. This CDR3 comprises 14 residues. DNA for the CDR3: TGTGCCAGCAGTTTAGTTACTAGGAACACTGAAGCTTTCTTT. Translation gives CASSLVTRNTEAFF.

This rearrangement joins TRBV6-5 to TRBJ2-5; 12 nucleotides match TRBD1. This CDR3 is 16 amino acids long. The V segment lost 1 base and the J segment 4 bases; nucleotides outside the gene matches: 4. Per germline, CDR1 MNHEY and CDR2 SVGAGI. The CDR3 loop reads CASSYFGTGGGETQYF. CDR3 nucleotides: TGTGCCAGCAGTTACTTTGGGACAGGGGGCGGAGAGACCCAGTACTTC.

V and J are TRBV10-3 and TRBJ2-2; tentative D call: TRBD1 (6 bases). The V end was cut by 11 bases, the J end by 0 bases, with 10 bases between. CDR1 is ENHRY, CDR2 SYGVKD, per germline. This CDR3 region has 13 residues. The CDR3 DNA reads TGTGCCGTCTGGGGGCCGAACACCGGGGAGCTGTTTTTT. Its protein is CAVWGPNTGELFF.

This chain links TRBV5-1 with TRBJ2-7, with 7 bases matching TRBD2. CDR3 size: 15 residues. Germline V lookup: CDR1 SGHRS, CDR2 YFSETQ. V trimming: 4 bases; J trimming: 2 bases; junction bases outside the gene matches: 9. The CDR3 loop is CASSLLSGVAYEQYF. The CDR3 nucleotides read TGCGCCAGCAGCCTGCTAAGCGGGGTGGCCTACGAGCAGTACTTC.

The chain joins TRBV18 to TRBJ1-3, with TRBD1 matching 9 bases. There are 18 residues in the CDR3. The J segment lost 0 bases and the V segment lost 1 base, leaving 7 bases of the junction unmatched. The germline V gene encodes CDR1 KGHSH and CDR2 LQKENI. The CDR3 loop is CASSPRAGQGNSGNTIYF. The CDR3 DNA follows: TGTGCCAGCTCACCACGGGCGGGACAGGGCAACTCTGGAAACACCATATATTTT. Using reference TRBV18 and TRBJ1-3 for the parts outside the CDR3, the full variable domain is NAGVMQNPRHLVRRRGQEARLRCSPMKGHSHVYWYRQLPEEGLKFMVYLQKENIIDESGMPKERFSAEFPKEGPSILRIQQVVRGDSAAYFCASSPRAGQGNSGNTIYFGEGSWLTVV.

The chain has TRBV5-1 and TRBJ2-4; TRBD2 aligns across 7 bases. This CDR3 has 14 amino acids. CDR1 and CDR2 from the germline V gene are SGHRS and YFSETQ. Trimming cost V 2 bases and J 4 bases; bases outside gene matches: 3. The CDR3 nucleotides read TGCGCCAGCAGCTTAGCGGGAAAGAAAAACATTCAGTACTTC. Protein product: CASSLAGKKNIQYF.

This sequence joins TRBV5-4 and TRBJ2-3; D may correspond to TRBD1 or TRBD2 (5 bases each). CDR1 and CDR2 (germline): SGHNT, YYREEE (reference sequence). V was cut by 4 bases and J by 2 bases, with 17 bases left in between. The CDR3 contains 16 residues. The CDR3 here is CASSLGVQRLTDTQYF. CDR3 bases: TGTGCCAGCAGCCTGGGGGTCCAGCGGCTCACAGATACGCAGTATTTT.

This clone was counted once. The J gene is TRBJ2-7, the V gene TRBV4-2; 10 bases fit TRBD1. The V gene end was trimmed by 1 base and the J gene end by 0 bases; junction bases not matched to a gene: 0. The CDR3 consists of 15 residues. Germline V gene sequence: CDR1 LGHNA, CDR2 YNFKEQ. The CDR3 coding sequence is TGTGCCAGCAGCCAAGGGACAGGGGGCTCCTACGAGCAGTACTTC. Protein sequence: CASSQGTGGSYEQYF.

The chain is built from TRBV5-1 and TRBJ2-2, with TRBD2 identical over 14 bases. The CDR3 loop spans 18 amino acids. V was pared by 4 bases and J by 7 bases, with 12 bases of the junction left unmatched. Germline V lookup: CDR1 SGHRS, CDR2 YFSETQ. This chain's CDR3 is CASSLARLAGGPGGELFF. The DNA for the CDR3 is TGCGCCAGCAGCCTGGCCCGACTAGCGGGAGGGCCTGGCGGGGAGCTGTTTTTT.

This clone was found a few times. V gene TRBV10-2 combines with J gene TRBJ1-1; TRBD1 aligns across 8 bases. Trimming removed 7 bases from V and 1 base from J; junction bases left unmatched: 5. Germline CDR1 WSHSY, CDR2 SAAADI. CDR3 size: 14 residues. The CDR3 DNA reads as TGCGCCAGCACTCTTGGGACAGGGAACACTGAAGCTTTCTTT. It codes for CASTLGTGNTEAFF.

The J gene is TRBJ2-7, the V gene TRBV4-2; D is perhaps TRBD1 (6 bases). This CDR3 is built from 16 residues. Trimming cost V 2 bases and J 2 bases, with 16 bases left between them. Germline V gives CDR1 LGHNA, CDR2 YNFKEQ. In nucleotides, the CDR3 is TGTGCCAGCAGCCAAAGAGAGGGGGACCCTCCCTACGAGCAGTACTTC. Amino acid sequence: CASSQREGDPPYEQYF.

This clone was detected only once. The chain is built from TRBV7-3 and TRBJ2-5; 8 nucleotides align to TRBD2. Germline CDR1 is SGHTA and CDR2 is FQGTGA. V was pared by 4 bases and J by 5 bases, with 9 bases of the junction left unmatched. The CDR3 contains 15 residues. The CDR3 sequence is CASSYSGRAGETQYF. CDR3 nucleotide sequence: TGTGCCAGCAGCTATTCCGGGAGGGCCGGGGAGACCCAGTACTTC.